The clone carrying this T cell receptor (beta chain) was detected only once. In the authors' workflow: For nucleated cells, counts were estimated from reference gene primer amplification. Some clones are missing from TCRdb's copy, which holds only in-frame ones; the method was immunoSEQ multiplex PCR. From that table come the V and J calls and clone size; the DNA was used to work out D and trimming. The data show some 260,000 clones, around 90% seen once. Germline CDR1 and CDR2: SGHTS and YDEGEE. Germline trimming cut 1 base from V and 4 bases from J; bases unmatched to any gene: 3. CDR3 length: 15 residues. Participant ages covered about 18 to 100 years across around 22 US areas. The data were taken from a study of blood T cell repertoires in COVID-19. Overall study: Some COVID-19 samples were acute and others convalescent; all came from the United States, Italy and Spain. Sources were T cells, B-cell-depleted T cells, or PBMCs; the material itself was cDNA or gDNA.

The receptor's source is a woman younger than 30 who had recovered from COVID-19. J is TRBJ2-2 and V is TRBV5-8; TRBD1 aligns across 8 bases. Specimen: PBMCs or T cells enriched from blood (not recorded which). The CDR3 loop reads CASSLTGGSTGELFF. Here the CDR3 DNA reads TGTGCCAGCAGCTTGACAGGGGGTAGCACCGGGGAGCTGTTTTTT.